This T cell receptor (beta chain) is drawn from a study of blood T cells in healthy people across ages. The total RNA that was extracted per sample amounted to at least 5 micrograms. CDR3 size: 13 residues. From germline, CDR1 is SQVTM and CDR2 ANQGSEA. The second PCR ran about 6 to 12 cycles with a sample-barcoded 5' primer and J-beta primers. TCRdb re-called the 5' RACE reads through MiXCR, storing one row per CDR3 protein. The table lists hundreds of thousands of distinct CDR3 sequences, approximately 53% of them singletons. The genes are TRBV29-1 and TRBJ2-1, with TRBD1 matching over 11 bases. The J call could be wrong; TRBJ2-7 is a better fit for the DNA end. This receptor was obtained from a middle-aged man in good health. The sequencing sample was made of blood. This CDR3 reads CSVEGTGGGEQYF. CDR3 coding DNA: TGCAGCGTTGAGGGGACAGGGGGAGGCGAGCAGTACTTC.